This T cell receptor beta chain stems from a study of cytomegalovirus exposure and HLA in healthy donors. Remarks on this clone: Its matching antigen is unknown.

Study-wide findings and caveats: DRB1 showed the most TCR associations and HLA-C the fewest in a later analysis, as rates varied by HLA locus. A prior analysis recorded that most TCR beta V segments were productive about 90% or about 30% of the time.

Everyone who donated was a healthy bone marrow donor. Nominally healthy donors were sampled, though unrecorded immune exposures were likely. The study ran its PCR with 60 Vbeta and 13 Jbeta primers. Assay: immunoSEQ multiplex PCR; the TCRdb copy retains only in-frame clones and omits some. The data contain 100,000 or so clones, about 80% of them singletons. CDR1 and CDR2 (germline): SEHNR, FQNEAQ (reference sequence). There are 14 residues in the CDR3. V trimming: 5 bases; J trimming: 5 bases; junction bases outside the gene matches: 8. This receptor was identified in a man aged 30 to 39 in good health and CMV-seronegative. Material for sequencing was PBMCs. The chain joins TRBV7-9 to TRBJ2-5; the match to TRBD2 covers 7 bases. The CDR3 loop reads CASSPRGYAETQYF. The CDR3 DNA reads as TGTGCCAGCAGCCCGCGGGGGTATGCGGAGACCCAGTACTTC.